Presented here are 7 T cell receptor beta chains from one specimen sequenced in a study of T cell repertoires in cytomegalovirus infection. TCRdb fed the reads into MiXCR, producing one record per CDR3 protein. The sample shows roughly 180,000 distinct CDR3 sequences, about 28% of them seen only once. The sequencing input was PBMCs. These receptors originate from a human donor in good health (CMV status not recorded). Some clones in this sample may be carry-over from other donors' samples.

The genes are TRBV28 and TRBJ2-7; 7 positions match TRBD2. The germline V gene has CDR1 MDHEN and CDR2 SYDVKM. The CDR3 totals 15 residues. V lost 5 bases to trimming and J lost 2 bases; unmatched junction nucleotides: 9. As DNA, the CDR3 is TGTGCCAGCAGTCCCCCAGGAGCGGGGACCTACGAGCAGTACTTC. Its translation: CASSPPGAGTYEQYF.

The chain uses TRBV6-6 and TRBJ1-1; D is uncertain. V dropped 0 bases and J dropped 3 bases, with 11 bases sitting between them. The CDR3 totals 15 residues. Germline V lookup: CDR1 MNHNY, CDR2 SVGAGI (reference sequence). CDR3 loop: CASSYSLGIDTEAFF. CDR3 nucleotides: TGTGCCAGCAGTTACTCGCTAGGGATCGACACTGAAGCTTTCTTT.

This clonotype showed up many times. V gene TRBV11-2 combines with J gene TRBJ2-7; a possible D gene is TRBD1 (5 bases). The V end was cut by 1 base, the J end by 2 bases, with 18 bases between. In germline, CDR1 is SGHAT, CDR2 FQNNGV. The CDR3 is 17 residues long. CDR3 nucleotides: TGTGCCAGCAGCTTAGGAGTTCGTCAGGACAAACCCTACGAGCAGTACTTC. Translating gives CASSLGVRQDKPYEQYF.

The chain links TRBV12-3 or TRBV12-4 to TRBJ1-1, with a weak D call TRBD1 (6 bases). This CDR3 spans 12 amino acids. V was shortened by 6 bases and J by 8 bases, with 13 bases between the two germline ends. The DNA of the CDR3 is TGTGCCAGCAGCCGAGGGAGGGGGGAAGCTTTCTTT. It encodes CASSRGRGEAFF.

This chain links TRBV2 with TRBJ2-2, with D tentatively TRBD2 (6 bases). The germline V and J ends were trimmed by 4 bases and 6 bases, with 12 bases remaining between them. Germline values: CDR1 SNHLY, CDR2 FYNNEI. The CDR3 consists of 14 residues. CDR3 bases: TGTGCCAGCAGTGTGGAAGGAGGGCCCGGGGAGCTGTTTTTT. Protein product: CASSVEGGPGELFF.

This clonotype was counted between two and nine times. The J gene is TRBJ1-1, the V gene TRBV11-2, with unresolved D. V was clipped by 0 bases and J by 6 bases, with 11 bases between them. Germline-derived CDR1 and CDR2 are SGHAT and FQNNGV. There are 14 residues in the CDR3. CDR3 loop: CASSLDRSGPEAFF. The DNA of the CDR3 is TGTGCCAGCAGCTTAGATCGGTCAGGCCCTGAAGCTTTCTTT.

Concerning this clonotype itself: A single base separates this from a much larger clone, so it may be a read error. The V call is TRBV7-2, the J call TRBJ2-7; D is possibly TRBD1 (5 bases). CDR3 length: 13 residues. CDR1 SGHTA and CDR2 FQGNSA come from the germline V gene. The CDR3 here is CGSSSPSQGEQYF. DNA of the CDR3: TGTGGCAGCAGCTCCCCCTCGCAGGGTGAGCAGTACTTC.